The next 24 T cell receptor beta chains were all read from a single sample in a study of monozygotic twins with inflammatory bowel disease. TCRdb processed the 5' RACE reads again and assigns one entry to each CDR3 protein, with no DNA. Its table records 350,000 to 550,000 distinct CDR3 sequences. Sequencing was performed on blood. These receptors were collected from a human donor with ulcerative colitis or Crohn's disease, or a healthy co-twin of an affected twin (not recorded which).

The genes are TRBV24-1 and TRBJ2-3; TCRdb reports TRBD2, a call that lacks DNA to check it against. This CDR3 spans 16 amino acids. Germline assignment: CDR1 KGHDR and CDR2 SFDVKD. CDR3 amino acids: CATSDFSGGNTDTQYF.

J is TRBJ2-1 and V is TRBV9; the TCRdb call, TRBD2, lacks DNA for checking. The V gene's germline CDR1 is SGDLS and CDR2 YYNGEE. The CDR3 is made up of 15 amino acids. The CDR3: CASTAEGEAYNEQFF.

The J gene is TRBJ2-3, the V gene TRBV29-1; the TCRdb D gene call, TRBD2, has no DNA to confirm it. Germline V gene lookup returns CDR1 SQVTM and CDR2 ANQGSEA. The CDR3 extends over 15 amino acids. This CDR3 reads CSVRMTSGIEGTQYF.

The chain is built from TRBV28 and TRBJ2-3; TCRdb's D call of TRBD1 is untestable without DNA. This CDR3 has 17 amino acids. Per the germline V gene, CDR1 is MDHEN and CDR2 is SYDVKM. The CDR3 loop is CASSPRQGLASTDTQYF.

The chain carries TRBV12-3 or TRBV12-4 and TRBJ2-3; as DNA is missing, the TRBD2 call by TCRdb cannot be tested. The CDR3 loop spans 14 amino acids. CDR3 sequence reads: CASSFGGYTDTQYF.

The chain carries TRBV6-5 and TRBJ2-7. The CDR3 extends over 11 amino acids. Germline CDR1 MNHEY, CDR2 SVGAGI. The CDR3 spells CASGFLTEQYF.

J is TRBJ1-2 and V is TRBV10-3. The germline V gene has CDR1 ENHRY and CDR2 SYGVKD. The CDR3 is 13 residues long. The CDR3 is CAISDLAGYGYTF.

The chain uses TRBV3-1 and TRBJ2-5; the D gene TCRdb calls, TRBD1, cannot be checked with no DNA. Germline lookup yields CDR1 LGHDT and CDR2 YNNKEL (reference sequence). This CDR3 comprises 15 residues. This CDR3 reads CASLGTDTYQETQYF.

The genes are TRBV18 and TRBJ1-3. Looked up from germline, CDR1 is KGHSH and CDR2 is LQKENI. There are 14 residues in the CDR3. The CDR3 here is CASAPDSSGNTIYF.

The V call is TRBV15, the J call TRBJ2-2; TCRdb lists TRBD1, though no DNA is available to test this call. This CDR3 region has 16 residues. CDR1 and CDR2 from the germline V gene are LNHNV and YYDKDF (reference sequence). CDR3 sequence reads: CATSRARDTRTGELFF.

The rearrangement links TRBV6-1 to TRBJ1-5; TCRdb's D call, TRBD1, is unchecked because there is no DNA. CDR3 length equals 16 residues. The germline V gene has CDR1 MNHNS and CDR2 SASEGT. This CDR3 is CASIEQGMGRNQPQHF.

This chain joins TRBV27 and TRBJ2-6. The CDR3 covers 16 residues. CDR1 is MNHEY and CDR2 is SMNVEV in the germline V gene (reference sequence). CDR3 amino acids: CASSLSVLSGANVLTF.

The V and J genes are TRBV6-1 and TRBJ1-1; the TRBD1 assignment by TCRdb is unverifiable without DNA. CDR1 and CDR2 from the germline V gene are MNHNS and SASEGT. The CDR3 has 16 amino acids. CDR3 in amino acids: CASSPGTGKGNTEAFF.

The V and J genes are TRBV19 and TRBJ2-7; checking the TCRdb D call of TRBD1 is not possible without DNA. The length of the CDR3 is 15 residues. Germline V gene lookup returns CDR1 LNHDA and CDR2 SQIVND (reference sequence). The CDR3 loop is CASRTGTGNSYEQYF.

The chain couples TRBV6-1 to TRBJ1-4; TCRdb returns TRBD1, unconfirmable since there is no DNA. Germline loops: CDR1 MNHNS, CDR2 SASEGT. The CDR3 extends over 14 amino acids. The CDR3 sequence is CASKMTGGNEKLFF.

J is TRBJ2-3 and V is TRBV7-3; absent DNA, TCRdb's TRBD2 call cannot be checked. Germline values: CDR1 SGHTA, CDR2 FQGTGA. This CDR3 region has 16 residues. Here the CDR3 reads CASSSPLAGKGDTQYF.

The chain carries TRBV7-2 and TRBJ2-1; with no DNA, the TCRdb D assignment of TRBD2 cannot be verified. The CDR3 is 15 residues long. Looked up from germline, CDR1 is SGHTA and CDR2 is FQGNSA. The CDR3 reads CASSSTSGGVDEQFF. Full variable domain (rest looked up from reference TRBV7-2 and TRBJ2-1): GAGVSQSPSNKVTEKGKDVELRCDPISGHTALYWYRQSLGQGLEFLIYFQGNSAPDKSGLPSDRFSAERTGGSVSTLTIQRTQQEDSAVYLCASSSTSGGVDEQFFGPGTRLTVL.

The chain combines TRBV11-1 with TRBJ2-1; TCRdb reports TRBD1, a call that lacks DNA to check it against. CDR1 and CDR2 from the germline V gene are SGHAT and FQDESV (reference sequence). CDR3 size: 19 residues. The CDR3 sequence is CASSPRDRYLSGSYNEQFF.

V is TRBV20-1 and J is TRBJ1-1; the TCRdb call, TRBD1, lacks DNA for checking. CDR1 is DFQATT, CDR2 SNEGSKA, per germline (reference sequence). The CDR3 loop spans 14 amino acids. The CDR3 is CSAINDRLNTEAFF.

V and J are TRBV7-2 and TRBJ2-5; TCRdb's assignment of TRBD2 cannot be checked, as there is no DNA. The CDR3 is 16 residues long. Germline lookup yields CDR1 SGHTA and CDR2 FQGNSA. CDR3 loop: CASSLVRLAEQETQYF.

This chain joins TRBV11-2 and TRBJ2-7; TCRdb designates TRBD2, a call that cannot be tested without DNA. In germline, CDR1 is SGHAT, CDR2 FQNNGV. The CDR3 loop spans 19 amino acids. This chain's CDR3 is CASSLGGLTSGALLYEQYF.

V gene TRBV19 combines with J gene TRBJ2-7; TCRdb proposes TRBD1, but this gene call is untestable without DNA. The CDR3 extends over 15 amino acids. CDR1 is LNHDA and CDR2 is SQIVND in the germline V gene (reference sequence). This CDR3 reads CASSRPGQGMLEQYF.

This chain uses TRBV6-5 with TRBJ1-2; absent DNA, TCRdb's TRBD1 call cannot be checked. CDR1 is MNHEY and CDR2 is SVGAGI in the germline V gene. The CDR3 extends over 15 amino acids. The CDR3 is CASSYSARVLGGYTF.

This chain's CDR3 is CASSSRDGTYNEQFF. This sequence joins TRBV7-2 and TRBJ2-1; TCRdb indicates TRBD1, and absent DNA this call remains unverified. In germline, CDR1 is SGHTA, CDR2 FQGNSA. The CDR3 length is 15 residues.